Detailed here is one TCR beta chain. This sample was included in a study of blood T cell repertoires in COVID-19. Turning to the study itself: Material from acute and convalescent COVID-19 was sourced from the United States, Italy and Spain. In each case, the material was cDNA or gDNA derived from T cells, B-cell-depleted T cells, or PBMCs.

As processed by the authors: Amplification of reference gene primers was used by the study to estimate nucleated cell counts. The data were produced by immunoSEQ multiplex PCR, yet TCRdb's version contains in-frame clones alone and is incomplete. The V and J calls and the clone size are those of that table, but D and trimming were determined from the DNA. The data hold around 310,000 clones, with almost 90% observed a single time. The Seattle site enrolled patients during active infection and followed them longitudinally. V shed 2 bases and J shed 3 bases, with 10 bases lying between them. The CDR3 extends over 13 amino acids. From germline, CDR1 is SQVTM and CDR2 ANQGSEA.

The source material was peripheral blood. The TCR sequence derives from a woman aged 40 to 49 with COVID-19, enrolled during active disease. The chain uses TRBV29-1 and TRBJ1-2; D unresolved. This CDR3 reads CSVESPGDYGYTF. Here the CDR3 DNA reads TGCAGCGTTGAATCCCCGGGTGACTATGGCTACACCTTC. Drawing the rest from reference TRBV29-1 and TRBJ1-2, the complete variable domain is SAVISQKPSRDICQRGTSLTIQCQVDSQVTMMFWYRQQPGQSLTLIATANQGSEATYESGFVIDKFPISRPNLTFSTLTVSNMSPEDSSIYLCSVESPGDYGYTFGSGTRLTVV.